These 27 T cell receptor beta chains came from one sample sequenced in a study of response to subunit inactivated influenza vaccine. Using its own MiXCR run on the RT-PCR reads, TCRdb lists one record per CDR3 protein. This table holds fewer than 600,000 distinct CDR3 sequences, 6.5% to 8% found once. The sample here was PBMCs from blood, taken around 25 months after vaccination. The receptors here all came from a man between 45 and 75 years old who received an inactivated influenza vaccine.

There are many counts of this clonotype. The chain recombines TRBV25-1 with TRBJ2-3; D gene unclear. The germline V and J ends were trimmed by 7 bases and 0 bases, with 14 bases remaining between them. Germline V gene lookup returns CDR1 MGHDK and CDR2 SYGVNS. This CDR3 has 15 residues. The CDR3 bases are TGTGCCAGCACCGAAGGGTCCGCAAGCACAGATACGCAGTATTTT. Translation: CASTEGSASTDTQYF.

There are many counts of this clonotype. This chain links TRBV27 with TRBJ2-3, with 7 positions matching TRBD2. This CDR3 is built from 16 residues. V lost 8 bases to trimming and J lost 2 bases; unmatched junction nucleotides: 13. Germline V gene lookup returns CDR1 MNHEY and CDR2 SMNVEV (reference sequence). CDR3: CASGRLAELNTDTQYF. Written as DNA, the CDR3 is TGTGCCAGCGGACGTCTAGCGGAGCTCAACACAGATACGCAGTATTTT.

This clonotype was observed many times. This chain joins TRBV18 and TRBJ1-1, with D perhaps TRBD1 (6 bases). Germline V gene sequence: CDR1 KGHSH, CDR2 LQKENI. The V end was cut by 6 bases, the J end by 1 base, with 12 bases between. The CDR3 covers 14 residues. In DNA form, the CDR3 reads TGTGCCAGCTCCCCCGGACAGAAGAACACTGAAGCTTTCTTT. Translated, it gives CASSPGQKNTEAFF.

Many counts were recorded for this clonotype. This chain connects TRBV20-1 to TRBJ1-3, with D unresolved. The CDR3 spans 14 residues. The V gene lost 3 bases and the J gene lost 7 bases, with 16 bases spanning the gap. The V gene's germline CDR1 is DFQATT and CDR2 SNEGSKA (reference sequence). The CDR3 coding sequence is TGCAGTGCTAGTGTGTTCGGGGAGTGGAACACCATATATTTT. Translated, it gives CSASVFGEWNTIYF.

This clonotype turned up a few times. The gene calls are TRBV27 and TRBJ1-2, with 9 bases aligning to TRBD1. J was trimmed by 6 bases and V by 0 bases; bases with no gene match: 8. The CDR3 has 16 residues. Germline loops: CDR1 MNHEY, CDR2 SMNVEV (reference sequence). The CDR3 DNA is TGTGCCAGCAGTTTATCGATCCGGGACAGGGACCATGGCTACACCTTC. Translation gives CASSLSIRDRDHGYTF.

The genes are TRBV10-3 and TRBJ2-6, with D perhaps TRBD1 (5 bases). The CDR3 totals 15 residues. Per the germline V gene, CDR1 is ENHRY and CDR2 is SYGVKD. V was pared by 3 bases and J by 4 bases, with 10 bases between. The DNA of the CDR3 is TGTGCCATCAGTGATACCAGGGCGGGGGCCAACGTCCTGACTTTC. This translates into CAISDTRAGANVLTF.

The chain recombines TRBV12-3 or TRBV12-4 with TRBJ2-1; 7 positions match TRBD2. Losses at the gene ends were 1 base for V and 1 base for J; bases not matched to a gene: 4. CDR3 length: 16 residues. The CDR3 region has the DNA TGTGCCAGCAGTTTAGGCGGGAGTAAATCCTACAATGAGCAGTTCTTC. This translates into CASSLGGSKSYNEQFF.

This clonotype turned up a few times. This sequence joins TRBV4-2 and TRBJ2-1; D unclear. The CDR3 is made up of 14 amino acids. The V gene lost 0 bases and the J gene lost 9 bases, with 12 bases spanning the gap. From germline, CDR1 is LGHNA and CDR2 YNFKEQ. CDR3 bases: TGTGCCAGCAGCCAAGAAAGTCTCCGTCCTGAGCAGTTCTTC. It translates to CASSQESLRPEQFF.

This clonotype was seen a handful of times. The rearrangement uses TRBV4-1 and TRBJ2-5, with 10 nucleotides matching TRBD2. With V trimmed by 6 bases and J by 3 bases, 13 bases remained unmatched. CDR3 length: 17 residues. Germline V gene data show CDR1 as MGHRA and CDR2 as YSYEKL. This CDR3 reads CASSQRQRGGPEETQYF. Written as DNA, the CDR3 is TGCGCCAGCAGTCAACGGCAGCGGGGGGGCCCCGAAGAGACCCAGTACTTC.

The CDR3, as DNA: TGTGCCAGCAGTTTATTAATGGCGACTGAGCAGTTCTTC. It yields the protein CASSLLMATEQFF. The chain links TRBV28 to TRBJ2-1; D not resolved. V was pared by 1 base and J by 9 bases, with 10 bases between. The CDR3 spans 13 residues. Per germline, CDR1 MDHEN and CDR2 SYDVKM.

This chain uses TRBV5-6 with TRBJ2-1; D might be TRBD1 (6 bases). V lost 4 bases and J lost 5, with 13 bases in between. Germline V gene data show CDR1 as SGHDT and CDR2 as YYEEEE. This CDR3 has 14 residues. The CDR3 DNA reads TGTGCCAGCAGCGCCCGGGACAAACACAATGAGCAGTTCTTC. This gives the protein CASSARDKHNEQFF.

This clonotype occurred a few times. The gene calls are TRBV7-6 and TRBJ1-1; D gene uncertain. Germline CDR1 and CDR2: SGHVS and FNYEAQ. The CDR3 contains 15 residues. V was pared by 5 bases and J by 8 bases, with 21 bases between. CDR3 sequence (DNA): TGTGCCAGCAGCCCCCGAGGGTCCGGGCCCTCCGAAGCTTTCTTT. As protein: CASSPRGSGPSEAFF.

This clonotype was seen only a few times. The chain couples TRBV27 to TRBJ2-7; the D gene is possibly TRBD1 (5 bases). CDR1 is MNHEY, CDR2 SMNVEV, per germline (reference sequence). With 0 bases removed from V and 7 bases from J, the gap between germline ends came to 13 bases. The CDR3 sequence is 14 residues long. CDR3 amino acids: CASSLSAGMREQYF. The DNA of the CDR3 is TGTGCCAGCAGTTTATCCGCAGGGATGAGGGAGCAGTACTTC.

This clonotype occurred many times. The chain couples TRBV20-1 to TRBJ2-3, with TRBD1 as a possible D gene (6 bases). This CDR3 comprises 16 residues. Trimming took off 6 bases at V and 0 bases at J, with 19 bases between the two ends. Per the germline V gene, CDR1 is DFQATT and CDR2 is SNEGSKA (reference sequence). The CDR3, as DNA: TGCAGTGCCTCTAGACAGGCCCGTAGTAGCACAGATACGCAGTATTTT. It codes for CSASRQARSSTDTQYF.

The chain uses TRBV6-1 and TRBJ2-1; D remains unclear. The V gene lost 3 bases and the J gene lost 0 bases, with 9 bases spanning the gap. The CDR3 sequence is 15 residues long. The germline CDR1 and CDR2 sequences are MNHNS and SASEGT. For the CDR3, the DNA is TGTGCCAGCAGTGACGCGTACCCCTCCTACAATGAGCAGTTCTTC. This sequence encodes CASSDAYPSYNEQFF.

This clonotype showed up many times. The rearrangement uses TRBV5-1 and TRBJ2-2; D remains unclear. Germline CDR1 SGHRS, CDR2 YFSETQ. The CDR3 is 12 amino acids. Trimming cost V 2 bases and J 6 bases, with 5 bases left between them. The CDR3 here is CASSLSAGELFF. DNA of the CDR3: TGCGCCAGCAGCTTATCAGCCGGGGAGCTGTTTTTT.

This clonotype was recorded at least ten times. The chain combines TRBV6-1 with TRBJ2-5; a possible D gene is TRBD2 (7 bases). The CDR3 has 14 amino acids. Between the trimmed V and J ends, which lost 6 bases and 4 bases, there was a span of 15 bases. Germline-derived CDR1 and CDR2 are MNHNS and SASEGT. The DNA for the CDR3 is TGTGCCAGCAGCCGACGGGGGGCAAGAGAGACCCAGTACTTC. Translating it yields CASSRRGARETQYF.

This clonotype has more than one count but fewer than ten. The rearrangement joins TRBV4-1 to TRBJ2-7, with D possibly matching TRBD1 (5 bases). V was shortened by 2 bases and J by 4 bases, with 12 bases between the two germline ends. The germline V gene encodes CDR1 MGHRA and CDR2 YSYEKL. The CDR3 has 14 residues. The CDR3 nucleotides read TGCGCCAGCAGCCAAACGGACACCCATTACGAGCAGTACTTC. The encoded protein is CASSQTDTHYEQYF.

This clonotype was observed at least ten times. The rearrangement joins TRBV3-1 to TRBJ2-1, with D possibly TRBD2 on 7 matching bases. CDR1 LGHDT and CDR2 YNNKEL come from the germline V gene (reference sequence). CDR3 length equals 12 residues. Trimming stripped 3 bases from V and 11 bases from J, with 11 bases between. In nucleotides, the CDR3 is TGTGCCAGCAGCCAGGGGGGGGCCCAGCAGTTCTTC. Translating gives CASSQGGAQQFF.

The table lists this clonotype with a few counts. The CDR3 region has the DNA TGCGCCAGCCGGCCACAGGGGGGGGCAGATACGCAGTATTTT. Translation gives CASRPQGGADTQYF. V usage is TRBV5-1 and J usage is TRBJ2-3; D might be TRBD1 (8 bases). The V end lost 7 bases, the J end lost 4 bases, and 16 bases lay between the germline ends. The germline V gene encodes CDR1 SGHRS and CDR2 YFSETQ. The CDR3 totals 14 residues. The complete variable domain, with remaining parts taken from reference TRBV5-1 and TRBJ2-3, reads KAGVTQTPRYLIKTRGQQVTLSCSPISGHRSVSWYQQTPGQGLQFLFEYFSETQRNKGNFPGRFSGRQFSNSRSEMNVSTLELGDSALYLCASRPQGGADTQYFGPGTRLTVL.

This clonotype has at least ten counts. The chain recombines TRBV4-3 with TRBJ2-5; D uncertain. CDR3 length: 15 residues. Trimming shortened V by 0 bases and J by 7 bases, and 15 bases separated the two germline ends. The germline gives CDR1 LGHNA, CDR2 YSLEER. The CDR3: CASSQERTTSGTQYF. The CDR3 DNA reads TGCGCCAGCAGCCAAGAAAGGACCACCAGTGGGACCCAGTACTTC.

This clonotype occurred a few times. CDR3 coding DNA: TGTGCTAGTGGTTCTCCTCGACAGGGTTGTAAGGCAAATCAGCCCCAGCATTTT. Encoded protein: CASGSPRQGCKANQPQHF. The rearrangement uses TRBV12-5 and TRBJ1-5; 7 nucleotides line up with TRBD1. V shed 4 bases, J shed 4 bases, and the junction held 16 bases outside the gene matches. Germline V lookup: CDR1 LGHNT, CDR2 FRNRAP. The CDR3 contains 18 residues.

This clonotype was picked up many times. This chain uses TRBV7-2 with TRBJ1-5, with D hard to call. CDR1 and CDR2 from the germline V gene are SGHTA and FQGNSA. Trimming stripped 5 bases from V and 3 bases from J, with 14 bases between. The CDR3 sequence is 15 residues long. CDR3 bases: TGTGCCAGCAGCCCCCAGGCGGGCCACAATCAGCCCCAGCATTTT. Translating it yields CASSPQAGHNQPQHF.

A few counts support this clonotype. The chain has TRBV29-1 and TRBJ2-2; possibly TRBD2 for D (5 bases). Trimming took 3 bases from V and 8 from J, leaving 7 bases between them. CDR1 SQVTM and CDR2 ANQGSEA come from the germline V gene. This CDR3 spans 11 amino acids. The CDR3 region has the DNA TGCAGCGTTGACACGGGAGGGGAGCTGTTTTTT. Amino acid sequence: CSVDTGGELFF.

The CDR3 sequence is CASRPLGQGVGYTF. The DNA for the CDR3 is TGTGCCAGCAGACCACTCGGACAGGGGGTTGGCTACACCTTC. V is TRBV12-3 or TRBV12-4 and J is TRBJ1-2; 10 bases line up with TRBD1. J lost 7 bases, V lost 6 bases, and 8 bases had no gene match. The CDR3 totals 14 residues.

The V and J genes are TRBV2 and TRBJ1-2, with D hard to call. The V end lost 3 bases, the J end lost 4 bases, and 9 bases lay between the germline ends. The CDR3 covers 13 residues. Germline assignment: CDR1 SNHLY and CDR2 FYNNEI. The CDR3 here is CASSEGTFYGYTF. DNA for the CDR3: TGTGCCAGCAGTGAGGGCACTTTCTATGGCTACACCTTC. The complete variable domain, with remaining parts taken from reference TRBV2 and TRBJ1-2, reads EPEVTQTPSHQVTQMGQEVILRCVPISNHLYFYWYRQILGQKVEFLVSFYNNEISEKSEIFDDQFSVERPDGSNFTLKIRSTKLEDSAMYFCASSEGTFYGYTFGSGTRLTVV.

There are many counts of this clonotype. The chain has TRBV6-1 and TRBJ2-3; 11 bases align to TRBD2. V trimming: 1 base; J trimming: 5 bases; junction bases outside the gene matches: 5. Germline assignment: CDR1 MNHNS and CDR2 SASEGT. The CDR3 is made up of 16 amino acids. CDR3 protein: CASSEGVAGGQDTQYF. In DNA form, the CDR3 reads TGTGCCAGCAGTGAAGGGGTAGCGGGGGGGCAAGATACGCAGTATTTT.